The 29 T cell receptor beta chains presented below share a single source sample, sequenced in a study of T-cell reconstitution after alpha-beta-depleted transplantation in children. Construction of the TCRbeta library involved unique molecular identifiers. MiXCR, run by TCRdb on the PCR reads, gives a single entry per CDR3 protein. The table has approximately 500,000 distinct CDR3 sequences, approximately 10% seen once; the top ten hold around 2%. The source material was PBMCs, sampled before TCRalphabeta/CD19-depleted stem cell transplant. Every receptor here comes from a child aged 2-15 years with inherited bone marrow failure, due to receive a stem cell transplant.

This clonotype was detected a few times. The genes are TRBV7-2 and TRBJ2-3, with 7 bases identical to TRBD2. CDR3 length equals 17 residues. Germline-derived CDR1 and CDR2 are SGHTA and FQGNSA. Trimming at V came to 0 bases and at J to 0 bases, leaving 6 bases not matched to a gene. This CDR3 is CASSLAWEAGSTDTQYF. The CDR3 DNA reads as TGTGCCAGCAGCTTAGCTTGGGAAGCGGGGAGCACAGATACGCAGTATTTT.

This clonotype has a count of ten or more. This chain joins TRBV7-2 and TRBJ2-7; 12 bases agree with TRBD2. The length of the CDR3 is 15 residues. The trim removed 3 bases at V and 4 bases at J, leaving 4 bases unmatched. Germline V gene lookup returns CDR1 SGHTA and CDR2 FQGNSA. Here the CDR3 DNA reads TGTGCCAGCAGCTTTCTAGCGGGAGGGCCGTACGAGCAGTACTTC. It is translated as CASSFLAGGPYEQYF.

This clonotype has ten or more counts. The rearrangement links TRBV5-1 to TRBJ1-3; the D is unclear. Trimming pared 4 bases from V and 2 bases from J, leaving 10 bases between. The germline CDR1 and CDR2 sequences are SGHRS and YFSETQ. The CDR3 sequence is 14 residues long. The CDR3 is CASSTGTAGNTIYF. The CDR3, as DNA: TGCGCCAGCAGCACGGGCACTGCTGGAAACACCATATATTTT.

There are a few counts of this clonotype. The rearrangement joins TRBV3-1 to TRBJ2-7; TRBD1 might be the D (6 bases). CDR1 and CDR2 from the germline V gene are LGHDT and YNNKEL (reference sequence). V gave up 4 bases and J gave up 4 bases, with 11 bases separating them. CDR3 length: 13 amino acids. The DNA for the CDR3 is TGTGCCAGCAGCCGACAGGATCAATACGAGCAGTACTTC. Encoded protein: CASSRQDQYEQYF.

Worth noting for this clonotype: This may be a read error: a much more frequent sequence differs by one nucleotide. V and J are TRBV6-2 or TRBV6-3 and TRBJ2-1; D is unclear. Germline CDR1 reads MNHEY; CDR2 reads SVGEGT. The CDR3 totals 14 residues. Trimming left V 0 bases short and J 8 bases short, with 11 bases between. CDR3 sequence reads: CASSYSAEIHEQFF. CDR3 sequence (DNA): TGTGCCAGCAGTTACTCGGCGGAGATCCATGAGCAGTTCTTC.

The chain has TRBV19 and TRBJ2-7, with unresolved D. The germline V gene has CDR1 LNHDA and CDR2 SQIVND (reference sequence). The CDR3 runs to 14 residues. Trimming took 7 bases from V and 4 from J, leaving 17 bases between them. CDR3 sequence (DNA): TGTGCCAGTAAGGAGATGGGCAAGGGATACGAGCAGTACTTC. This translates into CASKEMGKGYEQYF.

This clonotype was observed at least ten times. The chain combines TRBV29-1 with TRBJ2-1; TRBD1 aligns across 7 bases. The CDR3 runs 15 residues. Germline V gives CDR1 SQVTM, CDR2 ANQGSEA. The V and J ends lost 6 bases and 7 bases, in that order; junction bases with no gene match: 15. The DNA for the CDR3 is TGCAGCGTAGGAGGTTTCGGGACAGCCACTAATGAGCAGTTCTTC. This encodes CSVGGFGTATNEQFF.

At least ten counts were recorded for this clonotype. The CDR3 here is CASSLSPGTGDYEQYF. The CDR3 nucleotides are TGTGCCAGCAGTTTATCACCAGGGACAGGGGACTACGAGCAGTACTTC. The J gene is TRBJ2-7, the V gene TRBV27; 10 nucleotides line up with TRBD1. V gave up 0 bases and J gave up 3 bases; unmatched junction bases: 5. CDR3 length: 16 residues. Germline CDR1 is MNHEY and CDR2 is SMNVEV (reference sequence).

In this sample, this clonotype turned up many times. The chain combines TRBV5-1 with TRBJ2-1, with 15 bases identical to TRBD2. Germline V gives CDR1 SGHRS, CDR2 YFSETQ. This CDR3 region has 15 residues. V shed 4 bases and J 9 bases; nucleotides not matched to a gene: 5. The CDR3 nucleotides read TGCGCCAGCAGCGGAGGGACTAGCGGGAGGCTTGAGCAGTTCTTC. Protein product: CASSGGTSGRLEQFF. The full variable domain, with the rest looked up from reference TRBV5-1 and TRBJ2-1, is KAGVTQTPRYLIKTRGQQVTLSCSPISGHRSVSWYQQTPGQGLQFLFEYFSETQRNKGNFPGRFSGRQFSNSRSEMNVSTLELGDSALYLCASSGGTSGRLEQFFGPGTRLTVL.

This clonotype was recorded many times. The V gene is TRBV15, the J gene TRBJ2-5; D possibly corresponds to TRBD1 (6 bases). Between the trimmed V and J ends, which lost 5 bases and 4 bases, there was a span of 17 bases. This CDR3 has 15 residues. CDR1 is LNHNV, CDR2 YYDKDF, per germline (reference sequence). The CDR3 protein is CATSPGQPRGETQYF. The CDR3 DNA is TGTGCCACCAGCCCGGGACAACCTAGGGGAGAGACCCAGTACTTC.

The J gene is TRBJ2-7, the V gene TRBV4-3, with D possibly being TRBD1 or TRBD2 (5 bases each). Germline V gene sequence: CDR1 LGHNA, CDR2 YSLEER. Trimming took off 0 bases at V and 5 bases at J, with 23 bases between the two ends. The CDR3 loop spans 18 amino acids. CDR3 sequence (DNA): TGCGCCAGCAGCCAAGATCCGGTGCAGGGCGGTAGAGGGAACGAGCAGTACTTC. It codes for CASSQDPVQGGRGNEQYF.

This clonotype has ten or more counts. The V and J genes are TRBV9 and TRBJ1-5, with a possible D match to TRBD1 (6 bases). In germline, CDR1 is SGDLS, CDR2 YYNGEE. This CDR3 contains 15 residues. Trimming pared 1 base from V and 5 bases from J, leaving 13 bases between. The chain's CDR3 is CASSVIRQEHQPQHF. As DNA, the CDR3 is TGTGCCAGCAGCGTAATTCGACAGGAGCATCAGCCCCAGCATTTT. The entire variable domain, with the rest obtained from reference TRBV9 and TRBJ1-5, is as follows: DSGVTQTPKHLITATGQRVTLRCSPRSGDLSVYWYQQSLDQGLQFLIQYYNGEERAKGNILERFSAQQFPDLHSELNLSSLELGDSALYFCASSVIRQEHQPQHFGDGTRLSIL.

Written as DNA, the CDR3 is TGCGCCAGCAGCTTACGACAGACCCAAGAGACCCAGTACTTC. Translating gives CASSLRQTQETQYF. The gene calls are TRBV5-1 and TRBJ2-5; tentatively, D is TRBD1 (5 bases). Trimming left V 2 bases short and J 1 base short, with 9 bases between. Germline CDR1 is SGHRS and CDR2 is YFSETQ. This CDR3 has 14 residues.

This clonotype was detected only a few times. Here the CDR3 reads CSARDPSTSVSYNEQFF. The CDR3 nucleotides read TGCAGTGCTAGAGATCCCTCTACTAGCGTCTCCTACAATGAGCAGTTCTTC. The rearrangement links TRBV20-1 to TRBJ2-1; 7 bases map to TRBD2. The trim removed 0 bases at V and 0 bases at J, leaving 8 bases unmatched. The CDR3 totals 17 residues. Germline V gives CDR1 DFQATT, CDR2 SNEGSKA (reference sequence).

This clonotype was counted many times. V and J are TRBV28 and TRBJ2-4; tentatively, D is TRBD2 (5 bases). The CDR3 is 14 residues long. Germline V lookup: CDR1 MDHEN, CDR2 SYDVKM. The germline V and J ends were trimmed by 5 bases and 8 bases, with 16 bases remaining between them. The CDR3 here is CASSPPGRADIQYF. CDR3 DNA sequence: TGTGCCAGCAGTCCCCCCGGCAGAGCGGACATTCAGTACTTC. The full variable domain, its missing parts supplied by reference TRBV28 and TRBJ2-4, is DVKVTQSSRYLVKRTGEKVFLECVQDMDHENMFWYRQDPGLGLRLIYFSYDVKMKEKGDIPEGYSVSREKKERFSLILESASTNQTSMYLCASSPPGRADIQYFGAGTRLSVL.

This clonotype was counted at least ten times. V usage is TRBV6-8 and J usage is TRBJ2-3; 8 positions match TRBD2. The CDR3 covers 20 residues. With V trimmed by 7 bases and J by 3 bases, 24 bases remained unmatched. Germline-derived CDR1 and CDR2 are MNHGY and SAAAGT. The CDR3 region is CASTADYLNPGLDSTDTQYF. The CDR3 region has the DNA TGTGCCAGCACGGCGGACTACCTTAACCCGGGACTAGATTCGACAGATACGCAGTATTTT.

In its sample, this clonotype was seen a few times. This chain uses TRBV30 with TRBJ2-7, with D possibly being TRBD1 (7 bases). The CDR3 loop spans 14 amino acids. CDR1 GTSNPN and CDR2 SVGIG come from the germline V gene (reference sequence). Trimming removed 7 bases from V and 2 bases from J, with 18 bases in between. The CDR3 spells CASNLRGVAYEQYF. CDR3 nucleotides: TGTGCCTCGAACCTCAGGGGGGTCGCCTACGAGCAGTACTTC.

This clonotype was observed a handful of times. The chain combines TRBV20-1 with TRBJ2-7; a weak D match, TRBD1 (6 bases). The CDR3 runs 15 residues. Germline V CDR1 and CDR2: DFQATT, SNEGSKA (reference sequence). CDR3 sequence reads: CRGFICGQPSYEQYF. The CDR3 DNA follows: TGCAGGGGTTTTATATGCGGACAGCCATCCTACGAGCAGTACTTC.

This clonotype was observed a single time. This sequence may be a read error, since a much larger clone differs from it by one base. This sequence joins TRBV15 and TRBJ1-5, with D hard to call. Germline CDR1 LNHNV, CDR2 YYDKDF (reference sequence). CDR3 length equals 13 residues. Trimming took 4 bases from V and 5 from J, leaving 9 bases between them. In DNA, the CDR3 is TGTGCCACCAGCATTAAAGCGGATCAGCCCCAGCATTTT. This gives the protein CATSIKADQPQHF.

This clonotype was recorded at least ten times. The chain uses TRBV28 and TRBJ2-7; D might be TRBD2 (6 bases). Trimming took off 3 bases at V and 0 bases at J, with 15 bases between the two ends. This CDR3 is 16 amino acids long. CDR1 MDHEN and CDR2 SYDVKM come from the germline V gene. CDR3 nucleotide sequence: TGTGCCAGCAGTTTCCCCCGCGGGACTTACTCCTACGAGCAGTACTTC. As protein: CASSFPRGTYSYEQYF.

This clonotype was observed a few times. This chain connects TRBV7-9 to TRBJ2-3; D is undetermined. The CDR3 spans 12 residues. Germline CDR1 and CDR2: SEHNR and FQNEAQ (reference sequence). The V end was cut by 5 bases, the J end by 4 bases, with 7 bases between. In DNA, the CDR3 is TGTGCCAGCAGCCCCCGATCAGATACGCAGTATTTT. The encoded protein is CASSPRSDTQYF. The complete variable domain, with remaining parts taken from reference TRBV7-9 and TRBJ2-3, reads DTGVSQNPRHKITKRGQNVTFRCDPISEHNRLYWYRQTLGQGPEFLTYFQNEAQLEKSRLLSDRFSAERPKGSFSTLEIQRTEQGDSAMYLCASSPRSDTQYFGPGTRLTVL.

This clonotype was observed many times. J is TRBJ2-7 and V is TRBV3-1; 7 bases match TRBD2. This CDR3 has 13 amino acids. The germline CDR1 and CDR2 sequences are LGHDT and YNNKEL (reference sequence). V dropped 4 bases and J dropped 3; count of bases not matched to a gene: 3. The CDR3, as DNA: TGTGCCAGCAGCCCCCGGACTAGCTACGAGCAGTACTTC. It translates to CASSPRTSYEQYF.

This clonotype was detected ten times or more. The CDR3 coding sequence is TGTGCCAGCAGTTGGCGGGGCTCCTACAATGAGCAGTTCTTC. This codes for CASSWRGSYNEQFF. The chain is built from TRBV6-5 and TRBJ2-1; perhaps TRBD2 as D (6 bases). This CDR3 has 14 residues. Per germline, CDR1 MNHEY and CDR2 SVGAGI. V gave up 4 bases and J gave up 0 bases, with 7 bases separating them.

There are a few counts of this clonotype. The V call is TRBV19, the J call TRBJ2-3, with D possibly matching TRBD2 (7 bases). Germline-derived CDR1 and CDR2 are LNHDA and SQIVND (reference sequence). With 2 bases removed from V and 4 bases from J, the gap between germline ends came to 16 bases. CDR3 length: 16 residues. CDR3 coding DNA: TGTGCCAGTAGTATAAGAGGGGGGGCGAGGGCAGATACGCAGTATTTT. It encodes CASSIRGGARADTQYF. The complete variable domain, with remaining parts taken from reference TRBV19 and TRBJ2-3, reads DGGITQSPKYLFRKEGQNVTLSCEQNLNHDAMYWYRQDPGQGLRLIYYSQIVNDFQKGDIAEGYSVSREKKESFPLTVTSAQKNPTAFYLCASSIRGGARADTQYFGPGTRLTVL.

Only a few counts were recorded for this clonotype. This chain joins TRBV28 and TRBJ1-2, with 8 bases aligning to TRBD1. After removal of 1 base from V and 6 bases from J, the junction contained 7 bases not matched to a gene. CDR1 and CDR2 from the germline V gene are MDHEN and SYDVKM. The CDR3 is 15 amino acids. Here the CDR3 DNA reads TGTGCCAGCAGTTTATCAGGGCGGACAGGGAATGGCTACACCTTC. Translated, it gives CASSLSGRTGNGYTF.

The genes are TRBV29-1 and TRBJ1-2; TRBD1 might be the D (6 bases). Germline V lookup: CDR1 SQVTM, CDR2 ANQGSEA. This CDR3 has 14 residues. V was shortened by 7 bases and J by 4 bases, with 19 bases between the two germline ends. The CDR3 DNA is TGCAGCGCCGTACCTTCCGGGGGCCTCTATGGCTACACCTTC. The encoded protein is CSAVPSGGLYGYTF.

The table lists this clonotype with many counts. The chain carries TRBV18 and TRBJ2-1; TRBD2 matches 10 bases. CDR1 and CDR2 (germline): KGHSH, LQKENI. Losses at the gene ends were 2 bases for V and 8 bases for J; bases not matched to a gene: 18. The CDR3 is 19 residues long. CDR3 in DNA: TGTGCCAGCTCACCAAAAGGGAAGGTAGCGGGAGGAATCACTGATGAGCAGTTCTTC. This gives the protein CASSPKGKVAGGITDEQFF.

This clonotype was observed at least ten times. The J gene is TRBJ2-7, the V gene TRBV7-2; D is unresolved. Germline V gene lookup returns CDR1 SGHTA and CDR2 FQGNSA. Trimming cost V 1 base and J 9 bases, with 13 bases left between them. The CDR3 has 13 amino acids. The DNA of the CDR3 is TGTGCCAGCAGCTTAGAAGGCCCGGCGACGCAGTACTTC. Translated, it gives CASSLEGPATQYF.

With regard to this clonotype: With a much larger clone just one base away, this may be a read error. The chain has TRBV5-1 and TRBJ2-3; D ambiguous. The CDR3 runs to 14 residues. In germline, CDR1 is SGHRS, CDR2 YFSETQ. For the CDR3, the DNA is TGCGCCAGCAGCTTGCGACTGGCGGCAGATAAGCAGTATTTT. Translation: CASSLRLAADKQYF. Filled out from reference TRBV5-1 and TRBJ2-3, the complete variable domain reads KAGVTQTPRYLIKTRGQQVTLSCSPISGHRSVSWYQQTPGQGLQFLFEYFSETQRNKGNFPGRFSGRQFSNSRSEMNVSTLELGDSALYLCASSLRLAADKQYFGPGTRLTVL.